Reported below is one TCR beta chain. Its matching antigen is unknown. These data originate in a study of cytomegalovirus exposure and HLA in healthy donors. Study-wide results and limits: Testing in vitro showed a few CMV-associated chains specific for CMV antigens. It was 150 to 200 TCR beta chains that were listed as cytomegalovirus-associated. Versus the approximately 720-donor mean, an Asian-associated ancestry cluster reportedly showed fewer N-insertions in a later analysis. In a later analysis, TCR beta V- and J-gene trimming was associated with a missense DCLRE1C variant.

Use of 60 Vbeta and 13 Jbeta primers characterized the PCR. Using immunoSEQ multiplex PCR, the repertoire was profiled, and TCRdb retains in-frame clones only, with some absent. The sample yields over 150,000 clones, 75% to 90% seen once. This CDR3 spans 17 amino acids. J gave up 0 bases and V 5 bases, and 7 bases lay outside the gene matches. Germline loops: CDR1 PRHDT, CDR2 FYEKMQ (reference sequence). Sequencing was done on a sample of PBMCs. This receptor was obtained from a male donor in good health and CMV-seronegative. This chain links TRBV13 with TRBJ2-7, with 13 bases aligning to TRBD2. In nucleotides, the CDR3 is TGTGCCAGCAGCATACTAGCGGGGGGGCGCTACTCCTACGAGCAGTACTTC. Its translation: CASSILAGGRYSYEQYF.